This TCR beta chain was retrieved from a study of tumor-infiltrating lymphocytes in primary liver carcinoma. Notes on the study in general: The study found a significantly higher top-250-clone fraction in tumors than in blood (p = 0.039).

The study co-extracted DNA and RNA from 20-30 mg of unsorted bulk tissue. Resecting the tumor surgically was how the patients' primary liver carcinoma was treated. Between the trimmed V and J ends, which lost 2 bases and 4 bases, there was a span of 9 bases. Looked up from germline, CDR1 is MDHEN and CDR2 is SYDVKM. The CDR3 sequence is 13 residues long. TCR beta cDNA was made from roughly 500 ng total RNA with a constant-region primer. Employing slightly modified ARM-PCR, three nested multiplex PCR rounds were run, and these gave rise to the TCR beta libraries. Researchers ran the first two PCR rounds for ten to eleven cycles each with TRBV1-TRBV30 forward primers and a C-beta reverse primer. MiXCR was run by TCRdb on the multiplex PCR reads, yielding one entry per CDR3 protein. The data show under 150,000 distinct CDR3 sequences, with around two thirds seen just once and roughly 7.3% held by the top ten.

This clonotype has at least ten counts. Its matching antigen is unknown. Sample: tumor-adjacent normal liver tissue. The V and J genes are TRBV28 and TRBJ2-7, with D unresolved. The receptor was derived from a woman aged 60-70 years with primary liver carcinoma and hepatitis B virus infection. The DNA for the CDR3 is TGTGCCAGCAGTTTACCTCCCCGGTACGAGCAGTACTTC. It specifies CASSLPPRYEQYF.